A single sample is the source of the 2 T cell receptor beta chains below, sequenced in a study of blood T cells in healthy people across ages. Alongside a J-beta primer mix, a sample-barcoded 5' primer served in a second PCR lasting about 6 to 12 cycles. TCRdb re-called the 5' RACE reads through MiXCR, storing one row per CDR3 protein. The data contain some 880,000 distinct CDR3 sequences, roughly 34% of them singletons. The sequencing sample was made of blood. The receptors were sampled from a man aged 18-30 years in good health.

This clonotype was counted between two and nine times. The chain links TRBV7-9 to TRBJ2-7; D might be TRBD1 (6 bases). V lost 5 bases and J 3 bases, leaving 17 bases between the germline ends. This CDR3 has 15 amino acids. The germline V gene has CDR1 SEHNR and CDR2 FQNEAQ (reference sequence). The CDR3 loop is CASSRTATEYYEQYF. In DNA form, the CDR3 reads TGTGCCAGCAGCCGGACAGCCACCGAGTACTACGAGCAGTACTTC. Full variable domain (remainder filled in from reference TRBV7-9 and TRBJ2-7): DTGVSQNPRHKITKRGQNVTFRCDPISEHNRLYWYRQTLGQGPEFLTYFQNEAQLEKSRLLSDRFSAERPKGSFSTLEIQRTEQGDSAMYLCASSRTATEYYEQYFGPGTRLTVT.

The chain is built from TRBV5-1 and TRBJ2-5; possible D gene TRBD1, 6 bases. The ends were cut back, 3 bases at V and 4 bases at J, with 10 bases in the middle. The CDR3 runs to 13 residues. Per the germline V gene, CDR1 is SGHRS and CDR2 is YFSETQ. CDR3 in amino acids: CASSYDRSETQYF. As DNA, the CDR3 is TGCGCCAGCAGCTACGACAGGTCAGAGACCCAGTACTTC.